This paragraph reports one T cell receptor beta chain. This CDR3 is built from 13 residues. Germline trimming cut 6 bases from V and 3 bases from J; bases unmatched to any gene: 6. Per germline, CDR1 SGHRS and CDR2 YFSETQ. Method: immunoSEQ multiplex PCR; TCRdb's copy keeps in-frame clones and lacks some. The sample has 95,000 to 100,000 clones, more than 85% seen once. The data were obtained in a study of T cell changes during pregnancy in multiple sclerosis. This clonotype originated in a female donor with multiple sclerosis, enrolled in a pregnancy study. This chain connects TRBV5-1 to TRBJ2-7; 7 nucleotides line up with TRBD1. The sequencing here drew on peripheral blood, taken in the second trimester of pregnancy. CDR3 DNA: TGCGCCAGCAAAGCGCCAGGGGGCTACGAGCAGTACTTC. Its protein is CASKAPGGYEQYF.